The 26 T cell receptor beta chains presented below share a single source sample, sequenced in a study of control samples from healthy donors and cancer patients. TCRdb's table, derived via immunoSEQ multiplex PCR, lists solely in-frame clones and lacks some. This sample carries tens of thousands of clones, 90% to 95% of them seen once, and the ten largest clones take less than 2.5%. Sequencing was performed on blood. Receptors originate from a man aged 30-40 years in good health.

The genes are TRBV7-9 and TRBJ2-1, with TRBD2 matching 7 bases. Germline values: CDR1 SEHNR, CDR2 FQNEAQ (reference sequence). The junction had 5 bases not matched to a gene; V was cut back by 5 bases and J by 4 bases. This CDR3 has 14 residues. The CDR3 spells CASSPGLVYNEQFF. DNA of the CDR3: TGTGCCAGCAGCCCTGGACTAGTTTACAATGAGCAGTTCTTC.

This rearrangement joins TRBV7-9 to TRBJ1-4; the D gene is possibly TRBD1 (6 bases). The V gene's germline CDR1 is SEHNR and CDR2 FQNEAQ (reference sequence). The germline V and J ends were trimmed by 2 bases and 3 bases, with 13 bases remaining between them. The CDR3 is made up of 16 amino acids. The CDR3 protein is CASSLIPTGPNEKLFF. The CDR3 DNA is TGTGCCAGCAGCTTAATCCCGACAGGCCCTAATGAAAAACTGTTTTTT. Full variable domain (remainder filled in from reference TRBV7-9 and TRBJ1-4): DTGVSQNPRHKITKRGQNVTFRCDPISEHNRLYWYRQTLGQGPEFLTYFQNEAQLEKSRLLSDRFSAERPKGSFSTLEIQRTEQGDSAMYLCASSLIPTGPNEKLFFGSGTQLSVL.

Only one count was recorded for this clone. As DNA, the CDR3 is TGCGCCAGCAGCCCCGGTCTGATACTCAATGAGCAGTTCTTC. It translates to CASSPGLILNEQFF. The genes are TRBV5-1 and TRBJ2-1, with D unresolved. CDR1 and CDR2 from the germline V gene are SGHRS and YFSETQ. The V end lost 4 bases, the J end lost 6 bases, and 14 bases lay between the germline ends. The CDR3 consists of 14 residues.

This chain joins TRBV28 and TRBJ1-4; no reliable D call. The CDR3 loop spans 14 amino acids. Between the trimmed V and J ends, which lost 2 bases and 13 bases, there was a span of 17 bases. CDR1 and CDR2 from the germline V gene are MDHEN and SYDVKM. The CDR3 DNA reads as TGTGCCAGCAGTTTAACCCCCGCCGCTCCAAGACTGTTTTTT. It encodes CASSLTPAAPRLFF.

This clone was seen once. The chain carries TRBV5-1 and TRBJ1-1, with 8 bases aligning to TRBD1. V was clipped by 2 bases and J by 4 bases; unmatched bases: 4. CDR1 is SGHRS, CDR2 YFSETQ, per germline. The CDR3 consists of 14 residues. The CDR3 DNA reads TGCGCCAGCAGCTTACAGGGGGACGTCACTGAAGCTTTCTTT. The encoded protein is CASSLQGDVTEAFF.

This clone occurred once. The V gene is TRBV4-3, the J gene TRBJ2-3; 8 bases align to TRBD2. The CDR3 has 17 amino acids. The V gene end was trimmed by 3 bases and the J gene end by 3 bases; junction bases not matched to a gene: 11. Germline assignment: CDR1 LGHNA and CDR2 YSLEER. CDR3 region: CASSHDPVSGSTDTQYF. The CDR3 region has the DNA TGCGCCAGCAGCCATGACCCGGTCAGCGGGAGTACAGATACGCAGTATTTT.

The rearrangement joins TRBV11-1 to TRBJ1-1, with TRBD1 identical over 8 bases. The CDR3 runs to 13 residues. V dropped 5 bases and J dropped 3; count of bases not matched to a gene: 2. CDR1 and CDR2 from the germline V gene are SGHAT and FQDESV (reference sequence). The CDR3 here is CASSPTGDTEAFF. The CDR3 bases are TGTGCCAGCAGCCCGACAGGGGACACTGAAGCTTTCTTT.

The CDR3 region has the DNA TGTGCCAGCAGTTTGAAACCGGGGGTCTCCTACGAGCAGTACTTC. Residues: CASSLKPGVSYEQYF. The chain couples TRBV28 to TRBJ2-7, with D perhaps TRBD2 (6 bases). Germline V lookup: CDR1 MDHEN, CDR2 SYDVKM. V was cut by 3 bases and J by 0 bases, with 12 bases left in between. The CDR3 covers 15 residues.

Details on this clone: In this CDR3 the conserved last residue, phenylalanine or tryptophan, is missing, so a read error is likely. Because the CDR3's place on the DNA is in doubt, the DNA is left out and the CDR3 is given as listed by TCRdb. The chain has TRBV21-1 and TRBJ2-4. TRBV21-1 is a pseudogene segment. The CDR3 comprises 12 residues, both ends counted. CDR3: CASSNWVNGRKP.

CDR3 sequence (DNA): TGTGCCAGCAGTTTATCTGGCAGGGGGAATTATCAGCCCCAGCATTTT. It is translated as CASSLSGRGNYQPQHF. The genes are TRBV27 and TRBJ1-5; 7 bases are shared with TRBD1. The germline CDR1 and CDR2 sequences are MNHEY and SMNVEV (reference sequence). With 0 bases clipped from V and 5 bases from J, the junction kept 7 bases outside the gene matches. The CDR3 spans 16 residues.

The chain recombines TRBV30 with TRBJ1-6, with D possibly being TRBD1 (5 bases). Per germline, CDR1 GTSNPN and CDR2 SVGIG (reference sequence). V shed 0 bases and J shed 0 bases, with 9 bases lying between them. CDR3 length: 16 amino acids. For the CDR3, the DNA is TGTGCCTGGAGTGTGGCAGGGAACTCCTATAATTCACCCCTCCACTTT. Amino acid sequence: CAWSVAGNSYNSPLHF.

The chain is built from TRBV3-1 (or the pseudogene TRBV3-2) and TRBJ1-3, with 10 positions matching TRBD1. The CDR3 covers 17 residues. With V trimmed by 2 bases and J by 2 bases, 6 bases remained unmatched. Germline V lookup: CDR1 LGHDT, CDR2 YNNKEL (reference sequence). Written as DNA, the CDR3 is TGTGCCAGCAGCCAAAACGGGACAGGGGTAACTGGAAACACCATATATTTT. Its protein is CASSQNGTGVTGNTIYF.

The chain joins TRBV28 to TRBJ2-1; 10 bases align to TRBD2. This CDR3 comprises 14 residues. J gave up 3 bases and V 8 bases, and 4 bases lay outside the gene matches. Germline V gene data show CDR1 as MDHEN and CDR2 as SYDVKM. CDR3 in amino acids: CASRLAGDYNEQFF. CDR3 coding DNA: TGTGCCAGCCGGCTAGCGGGAGACTACAATGAGCAGTTCTTC.

V gene TRBV6-1 combines with J gene TRBJ2-1; 7 bases align to TRBD2. Germline values: CDR1 MNHNS, CDR2 SASEGT. The V and J ends lost 0 bases and 5 bases, in that order; junction bases with no gene match: 10. CDR3 length: 17 amino acids. CDR3 protein: CASSEARLLAQDNEQFF. The CDR3 DNA sequence: TGTGCCAGCAGTGAAGCGCGATTACTAGCGCAGGACAATGAGCAGTTCTTC.

The rearrangement uses TRBV7-2 and TRBJ2-1; no clear D gene. Germline-derived CDR1 and CDR2 are SGHTA and FQGNSA. The V gene lost 0 bases and the J gene lost 6 bases, with 15 bases spanning the gap. The CDR3 extends over 16 amino acids. The CDR3 nucleotides read TGTGCCAGCAGCTTAGCGGGTAGCAACCGGGCCAATGAGCAGTTCTTC. Translating it yields CASSLAGSNRANEQFF.

This clone was counted between two and nine times. The chain's CDR3 is CASSETTGSLSPLHF. DNA for the CDR3: TGTGCCAGCAGTGAAACGACAGGGTCACTTTCACCCCTCCACTTT. The chain is built from TRBV6-4 and TRBJ1-6; 7 bases are a match to TRBD1. Germline CDR1 and CDR2: MRHNA and SNTAGT. The CDR3 sequence is 15 residues long. V was clipped by 3 bases and J by 9 bases; unmatched bases: 8.

V and J are TRBV18 and TRBJ2-3; D not certain. The CDR3 totals 13 residues. The V end lost 6 bases, the J end lost 3 bases, and 10 bases lay between the germline ends. The germline CDR1 and CDR2 sequences are KGHSH and LQKENI. The CDR3 DNA is TGTGCCAGCTCGGCAATGCAAACAGATACGCAGTATTTT. Translation gives CASSAMQTDTQYF.

The chain recombines TRBV27 with TRBJ2-3, with D perhaps matching TRBD2 (5 bases). Germline values: CDR1 MNHEY, CDR2 SMNVEV (reference sequence). The CDR3 totals 16 residues. V dropped 1 base and J dropped 0 bases, with 11 bases sitting between them. The DNA for the CDR3 is TGTGCCAGCAGTTTATATTCGGGAATAAGCACAGATACGCAGTATTTT. This gives the protein CASSLYSGISTDTQYF.

The rearrangement joins TRBV11-2 to TRBJ2-1, with D maybe TRBD2 (5 bases). The germline V and J ends were trimmed by 5 bases and 7 bases, with 18 bases remaining between them. CDR3 length: 15 residues. Per the germline V gene, CDR1 is SGHAT and CDR2 is FQNNGV. The CDR3 is CASSPRLASWNEQFF. The CDR3 coding sequence is TGTGCCAGCAGCCCCCGGTTAGCGTCCTGGAATGAGCAGTTCTTC.

This clone was detected only once. This CDR3 is CASSLVSPPTAGNTIYF. CDR3 nucleotide sequence: TGTGCCAGCAGCTTAGTTTCCCCCCCGACAGCCGGAAACACCATATATTTT. The chain uses TRBV7-6 and TRBJ1-3; maybe TRBD1 (5 bases). The V and J ends lost 1 base and 4 bases respectively, with 17 bases between them. The V gene's germline CDR1 is SGHVS and CDR2 FNYEAQ. The CDR3 is made up of 17 amino acids.

This clone was found once. V and J are TRBV7-2 and TRBJ1-1; 7 bases fit TRBD1. CDR1 and CDR2 (germline): SGHTA, FQGNSA. Germline trimming cut 1 base from V and 5 bases from J; bases unmatched to any gene: 19. This CDR3 spans 19 amino acids. CDR3 protein: CASSLDVPEAYRGRTEAFF. The CDR3 nucleotides are TGTGCCAGCAGCTTAGACGTTCCGGAGGCATACAGGGGCCGGACTGAAGCTTTCTTT.

The rearrangement links TRBV5-6 to TRBJ1-6; the match to TRBD1 covers 11 bases. CDR3 length equals 15 residues. Per the germline V gene, CDR1 is SGHDT and CDR2 is YYEEEE. Losses at the gene ends were 1 base for V and 9 bases for J; bases not matched to a gene: 3. In nucleotides, the CDR3 is TGTGCCAGCAGCTTGTCGGGGACAGGGGGTTCACCCCTCCACTTT. This codes for CASSLSGTGGSPLHF.

The V call is TRBV5-4, the J call TRBJ1-1; no clear D. CDR3 length: 14 residues. V dropped 2 bases and J dropped 0 bases, with 8 bases sitting between them. Germline CDR1 reads SGHNT; CDR2 reads YYREEE (reference sequence). The chain's CDR3 is CASSFERMNTEAFF. CDR3 in DNA: TGTGCCAGCAGCTTTGAGCGGATGAACACTGAAGCTTTCTTT.

The chain joins TRBV18 to TRBJ2-7; D is possibly TRBD1 (6 bases). Trimming left V 0 bases short and J 1 base short, with 13 bases between. Germline V gene sequence: CDR1 KGHSH, CDR2 LQKENI. The CDR3 is 16 amino acids. CDR3 region: CASSPPYATGSYEQYF. The DNA of the CDR3 is TGTGCCAGCTCACCACCCTACGCGACAGGTTCCTACGAGCAGTACTTC.

The chain recombines TRBV10-2 with TRBJ1-1; the D gene is possibly TRBD1 (5 bases). The germline CDR1 and CDR2 sequences are WSHSY and SAAADI. CDR3 length equals 14 residues. The germline V and J ends were trimmed by 4 bases and 4 bases, with 13 bases remaining between them. For the CDR3, the DNA is TGCGCCAGCAGTGCGACCCCCGGGGGCACTGAAGCTTTCTTT. It specifies CASSATPGGTEAFF.

This clone was seen a single time. The V call is TRBV7-2, the J call TRBJ2-7; TRBD1 is a possible D gene (5 bases). Germline V CDR1 and CDR2: SGHTA, FQGNSA. Trimming cost V 7 bases and J 7 bases, with 11 bases left between them. The CDR3 totals 11 residues. CDR3 sequence reads: CASIEGEEQYF. The CDR3, as DNA: TGTGCCAGCATCGAAGGGGAAGAGCAGTACTTC.